The clone carrying this T cell receptor beta chain has a handful of counts. The antigen is unknown. Each CDR3 protein gets one entry after TCRdb re-called the 5' RACE reads with MiXCR. The sample lists about 530,000 distinct CDR3 sequences; about a fifth were seen once. This entry belongs to a study of identical twins. Study-wide results and caveats: Conclusions leaned on cross-sectional statistical analysis and did not track the same donors over time. Out-of-frame alpha sequences shared by twins showed excess low generation probability.

Germline values: CDR1 DFQATT, CDR2 SNEGSKA (reference sequence). The CDR3 is 15 residues long. J was trimmed by 4 bases and V by 2 bases; bases with no gene match: 6. The sample was also reused in another study, on yellow fever vaccine responses in identical twins.

The chain joins TRBV20-1 to TRBJ2-1; the match to TRBD2 covers 9 bases. This receptor was obtained from a young woman in good health. Sequenced: CD4+ T cells sorted from blood. This CDR3 reads CSARIGTSPYNEQFF. DNA of the CDR3: TGCAGTGCTAGAATCGGGACTAGCCCTTACAATGAGCAGTTCTTC.